This passage covers 14 T cell receptor beta chains from one sample sequenced in a study of shared clonotypes between healthy human individuals (dated by TCRdb to between 2020 and 2021). The library was built by means of the immunoSEQ multiplex PCR assay. TCRdb limited this immuneACCESS table to in-frame rearrangements with V and J called. A share of clones is missing; checked studies link under half to unresolved V genes, and the rest is unexplained. The sample table holds about 2 million clones, of which about 95% were seen once. The ten largest make up roughly 0.13% of the sample. The sequenced material came from naive CD4+ T cells sorted from blood. Per the publication, the cell subset or site label means: CD45RA+ positively selected. These receptors originate from a man younger than 30 in good health.

In DNA, the CDR3 is TGTGCCAGCAGCTTAGAGGGACAGAGCACCTACGAGCAGTACTTC. Translation gives CASSLEGQSTYEQYF. The J gene is TRBJ2-7, the V gene TRBV7-2; 7 bases agree with TRBD1. The V segment lost 1 base and the J segment 2 bases; nucleotides outside the gene matches: 5. The CDR3 has 15 amino acids. Looked up from germline, CDR1 is SGHTA and CDR2 is FQGNSA.

The chain joins TRBV7-2 to TRBJ1-5, with D possibly TRBD1 on 5 matching bases. V lost 0 bases to trimming and J lost 4 bases, with 13 bases between them. Germline V gene lookup returns CDR1 SGHTA and CDR2 FQGNSA. The CDR3 has 16 amino acids. This CDR3 reads CASSLATGAINQPQHF. In DNA form, the CDR3 reads TGTGCCAGCAGCTTAGCAACAGGAGCTATAAATCAGCCCCAGCATTTT.

The genes are TRBV30 and TRBJ2-2; tentative D call: TRBD2 (5 bases). V was clipped by 0 bases and J by 5 bases, with 13 bases between them. Germline V gives CDR1 GTSNPN, CDR2 SVGIG (reference sequence). This CDR3 is 15 amino acids long. Written as DNA, the CDR3 is TGTGCCTGGAGTGTAGCCGGGATCAATACCGGGGAGCTGTTTTTT. Translating gives CAWSVAGINTGELFF.

The table lists this clone with a count of one. The chain carries TRBV14 and TRBJ2-1; 8 bases agree with TRBD2. Unmatched junction bases numbered 6, after V lost 1 base and J lost 13 bases. This CDR3 comprises 13 residues. The germline V gene has CDR1 SGHDN and CDR2 FVKESK. The DNA of the CDR3 is TGTGCCAGCAGCCAAGGGTTTTTAGCGGGACAGTTCTTC. Its protein is CASSQGFLAGQFF.

V usage is TRBV9 and J usage is TRBJ1-5; no firm D call. Trimming pared 0 bases from V and 11 bases from J, leaving 9 bases between. CDR3 length equals 12 residues. The V gene's germline CDR1 is SGDLS and CDR2 YYNGEE. This CDR3 reads CASSVGAGSQHF. The DNA for the CDR3 is TGTGCCAGCAGCGTAGGGGCCGGGTCCCAGCATTTT.

The chain's CDR3 is CASSQVVLSDRAKGYTF. As DNA, the CDR3 is TGCGCCAGCAGCCAAGTGGTCCTTTCGGACAGGGCTAAAGGCTACACCTTC. The rearrangement uses TRBV4-1 and TRBJ1-2, with 8 bases matching TRBD1. The CDR3 length is 17 residues. J gave up 8 bases and V 1 base, and 15 bases lay outside the gene matches. Per germline, CDR1 MGHRA and CDR2 YSYEKL.

The chain couples TRBV11-3 to TRBJ2-2; unclear D gene. Trimming took off 1 base at V and 3 bases at J, with 18 bases between the two ends. The CDR3 spans 18 residues. CDR1 and CDR2 (germline): SGHNT, YENEEA. DNA for the CDR3: TGTGCCAGCAGCTTAGGACGAATATGGGTACCAGACACCGGGGAGCTGTTTTTT. The encoded protein is CASSLGRIWVPDTGELFF.

The chain joins TRBV10-3 to TRBJ1-5; unclear D gene. This CDR3 comprises 15 residues. Germline assignment: CDR1 ENHRY and CDR2 SYGVKD. The V gene lost 2 bases and the J gene lost 5 bases, with 13 bases spanning the gap. The CDR3 coding sequence is TGTGCCATCAGTGAGGTGAGGGATGGGCATCAGCCCCAGCATTTT. Protein product: CAISEVRDGHQPQHF.

The rearrangement links TRBV30 to TRBJ1-6, with a weak D call TRBD1 (5 bases). There are 14 residues in the CDR3. V dropped 4 bases and J dropped 6 bases, with 13 bases sitting between them. From germline, CDR1 is GTSNPN and CDR2 SVGIG (reference sequence). The CDR3 is CAWKSTGGNSPLHF. The CDR3 bases are TGTGCCTGGAAATCTACAGGCGGTAATTCACCCCTCCACTTT.

The V gene is TRBV6-5, the J gene TRBJ1-2; 8 nucleotides agree with TRBD1. The CDR3 has 13 amino acids. After removal of 2 bases from V and 8 bases from J, the junction contained 4 bases not matched to a gene. Germline V gene lookup returns CDR1 MNHEY and CDR2 SVGAGI. Written as DNA, the CDR3 is TGTGCCAGCAGTTACGACAGGGGAAGCGGCTACACCTTC. It yields the protein CASSYDRGSGYTF.

About this clone itself: The sample carries other DNA sequences with the same CDR3. The CDR3 loop is CASSSGQVNTEAFF. The CDR3 DNA follows: TGTGCCAGCAGTTCAGGACAGGTGAACACTGAAGCTTTCTTT. The gene calls are TRBV28 and TRBJ1-1; 7 positions match TRBD1. With V trimmed by 4 bases and J by 0 bases, 2 bases remained unmatched. This CDR3 spans 14 amino acids. Germline V CDR1 and CDR2: MDHEN, SYDVKM.

This chain connects TRBV10-3 to TRBJ1-1, with a tentative D call TRBD1 (5 bases). CDR3 length: 13 amino acids. Germline CDR1 ENHRY, CDR2 SYGVKD. Trimming removed 11 bases from V and 1 base from J, with 14 bases in between. The chain's CDR3 is CAATLTANTEAFF. As DNA, the CDR3 is TGTGCCGCCACCTTGACAGCGAACACTGAAGCTTTCTTT.

The J gene is TRBJ2-1, the V gene TRBV2; 10 bases are a match to TRBD2. This CDR3 spans 20 amino acids. The germline V gene encodes CDR1 SNHLY and CDR2 FYNNEI. V lost 4 bases, J lost 4 bases, and 19 bases stayed unmatched. CDR3: CASSATSGTSDATRYNEQFF. For the CDR3, the DNA is TGTGCCAGCAGTGCGACTTCTGGGACTAGCGACGCGACGCGGTACAATGAGCAGTTCTTC.

The chain uses TRBV30 and TRBJ1-1; D gene unclear. The germline V and J ends were trimmed by 3 bases and 2 bases, with 10 bases remaining between them. This CDR3 spans 13 amino acids. Germline V gene data show CDR1 as GTSNPN and CDR2 as SVGIG (reference sequence). CDR3 bases: TGTGCCTGGAGAACGGACTTTAACACTGAAGCTTTCTTT. This gives the protein CAWRTDFNTEAFF.